The source of this T cell receptor beta chain is a study of T-cell reconstitution after alpha-beta-depleted transplantation in children. Unique molecular identifiers were used to barcode this TCRbeta library. TCRdb called the PCR reads again in MiXCR, with one record for every CDR3 protein. The sample has some 350,000 distinct CDR3 sequences, about a sixth seen once. CDR3 length: 17 amino acids. From germline, CDR1 is ENHRY and CDR2 SYGVKD. The V gene lost 4 bases and the J gene lost 3 bases, with 20 bases spanning the gap. Overall study findings and caveats: Several hundred expanded graft clones reportedly supplied alpha-beta T cells about two months after transplant.

Points on this clonotype: Its cognate antigen is unknown.

This sequence joins TRBV10-3 and TRBJ2-3; unclear D gene. The source was PBMCs, mostly from graft donor cells, collected 360 days after TCRalphabeta/CD19-depleted stem cell transplant. This TCR came from a male patient under 10 years old who had a stem cell transplant for acute lymphoblastic leukemia, so the T cells may come from the graft donor. This CDR3 is CAISGTPATTLTDTQYF. As DNA, the CDR3 is TGTGCCATCAGTGGAACCCCGGCCACCACCCTAACAGATACGCAGTATTTT.